This section outlines one T cell receptor (beta chain) sequence together with its context. After re-calling the 5' RACE reads, TCRdb lists one entry per CDR3 protein, DNA absent. The table lists a few hundred thousand distinct CDR3 sequences. These data originate in a study of monozygotic twins with inflammatory bowel disease. This CDR3 has 16 amino acids. Germline CDR1 is KGHSH and CDR2 is LQKENI. The chain uses TRBV18 and TRBJ2-7; the TCRdb call, TRBD1, lacks DNA for checking. This TCR derives from a human donor with ulcerative colitis or Crohn's disease, or a healthy co-twin of an affected twin (not recorded which). The sequenced material came from blood. CDR3 region: CASSPQRASSSYEQYF.